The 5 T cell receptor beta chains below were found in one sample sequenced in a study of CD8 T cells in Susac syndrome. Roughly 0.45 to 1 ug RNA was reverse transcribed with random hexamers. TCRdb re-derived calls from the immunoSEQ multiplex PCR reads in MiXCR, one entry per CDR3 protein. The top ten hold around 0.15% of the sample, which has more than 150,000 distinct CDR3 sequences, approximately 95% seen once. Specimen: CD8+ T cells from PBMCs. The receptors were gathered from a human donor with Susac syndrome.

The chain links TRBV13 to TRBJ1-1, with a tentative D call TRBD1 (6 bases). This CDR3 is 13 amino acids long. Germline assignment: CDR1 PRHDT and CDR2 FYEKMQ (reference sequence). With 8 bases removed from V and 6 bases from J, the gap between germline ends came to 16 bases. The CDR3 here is CASGGDTFSEAFF. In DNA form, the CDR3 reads TGTGCCAGCGGAGGGGACACCTTCTCTGAAGCTTTCTTT.

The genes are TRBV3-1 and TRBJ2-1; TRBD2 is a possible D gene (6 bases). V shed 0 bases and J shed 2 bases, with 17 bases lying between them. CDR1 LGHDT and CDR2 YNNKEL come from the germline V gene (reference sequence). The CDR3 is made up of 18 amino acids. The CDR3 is CASSQERSSGQPYNEQFF. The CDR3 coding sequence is TGTGCCAGCAGCCAAGAACGTAGTAGCGGACAACCCTACAATGAGCAGTTCTTC.

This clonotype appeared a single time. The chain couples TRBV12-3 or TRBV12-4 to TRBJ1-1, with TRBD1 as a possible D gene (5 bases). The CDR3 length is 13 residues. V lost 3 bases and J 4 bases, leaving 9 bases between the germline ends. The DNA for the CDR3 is TGTGCCAGCAGTTTTGGAGGGACCACTGAAGCTTTCTTT. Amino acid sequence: CASSFGGTTEAFF.

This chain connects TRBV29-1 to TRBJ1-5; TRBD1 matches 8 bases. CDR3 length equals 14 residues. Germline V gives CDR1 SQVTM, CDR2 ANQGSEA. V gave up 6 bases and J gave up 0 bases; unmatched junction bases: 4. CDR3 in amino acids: CSVPGQGSNQPQHF. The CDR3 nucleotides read TGCAGCGTCCCCGGACAGGGTAGCAATCAGCCCCAGCATTTT.

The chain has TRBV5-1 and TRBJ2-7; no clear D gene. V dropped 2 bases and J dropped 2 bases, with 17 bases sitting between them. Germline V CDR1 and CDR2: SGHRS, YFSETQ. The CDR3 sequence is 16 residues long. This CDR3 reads CASSFGGVRSAYEQYF. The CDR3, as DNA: TGCGCCAGCAGCTTTGGTGGGGTTCGGTCAGCCTACGAGCAGTACTTC.